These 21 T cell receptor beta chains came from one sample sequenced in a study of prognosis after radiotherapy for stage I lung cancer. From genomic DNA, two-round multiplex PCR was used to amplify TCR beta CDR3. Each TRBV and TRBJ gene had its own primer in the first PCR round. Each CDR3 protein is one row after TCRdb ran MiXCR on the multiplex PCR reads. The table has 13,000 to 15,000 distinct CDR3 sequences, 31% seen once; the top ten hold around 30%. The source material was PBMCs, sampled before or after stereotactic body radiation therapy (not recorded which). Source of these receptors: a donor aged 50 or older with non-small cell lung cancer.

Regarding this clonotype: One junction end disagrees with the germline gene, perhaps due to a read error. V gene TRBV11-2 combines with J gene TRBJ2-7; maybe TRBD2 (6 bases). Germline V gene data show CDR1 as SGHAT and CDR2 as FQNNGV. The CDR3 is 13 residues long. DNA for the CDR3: TGTGCTAGCAGCTTGGACTACAGTGGAGAGTTTACCTTC. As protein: CASSLDYSGEFTF. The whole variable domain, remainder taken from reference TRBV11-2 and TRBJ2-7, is EAGVAQSPRYKIIEKRQSVAFWCNPISGHATLYWYQQILGQGPKLLIQFQNNGVVDDSQLPKDRFSAERLKGVDSTLKIQPAKLEDSAVYLCASSLDYSGEFTFGPGTRLTVT.

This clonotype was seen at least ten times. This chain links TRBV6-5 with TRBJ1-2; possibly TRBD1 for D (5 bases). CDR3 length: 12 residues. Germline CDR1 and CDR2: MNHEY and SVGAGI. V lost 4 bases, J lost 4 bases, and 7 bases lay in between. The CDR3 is CASSLRGYGYTF. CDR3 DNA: TGTGCCAGCAGTTTGAGGGGCTATGGCTACACCTTC.

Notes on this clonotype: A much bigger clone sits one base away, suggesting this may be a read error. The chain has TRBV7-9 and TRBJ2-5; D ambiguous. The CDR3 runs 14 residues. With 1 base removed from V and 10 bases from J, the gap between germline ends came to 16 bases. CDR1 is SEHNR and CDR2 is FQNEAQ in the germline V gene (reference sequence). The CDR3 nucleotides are TGTGCCAGCAGCTTAGGAACAGAAGTCAAGAACCAGTACTTC. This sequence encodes CASSLGTEVKNQYF.

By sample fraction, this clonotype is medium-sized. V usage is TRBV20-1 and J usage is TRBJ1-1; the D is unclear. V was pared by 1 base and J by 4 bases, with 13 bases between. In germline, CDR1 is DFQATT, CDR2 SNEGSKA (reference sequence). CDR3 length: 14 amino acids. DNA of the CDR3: TGCAGTGCTAGAGTCTCCCAAGGAGGCACTGAAGCTTTCTTT. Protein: CSARVSQGGTEAFF.

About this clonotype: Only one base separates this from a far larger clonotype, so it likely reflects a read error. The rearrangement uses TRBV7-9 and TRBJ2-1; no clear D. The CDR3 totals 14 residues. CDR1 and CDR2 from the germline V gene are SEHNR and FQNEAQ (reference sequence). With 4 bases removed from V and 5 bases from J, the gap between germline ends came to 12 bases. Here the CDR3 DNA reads TGTGCCAGCAGCTCCGAGACGCGGAACAATGAGCAGTTCTTC. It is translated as CASSSETRNNEQFF.

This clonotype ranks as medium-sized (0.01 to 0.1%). As DNA, the CDR3 is TGTGCCAGCAGCACCCCTAGCGGGTACACCGGGGAGCTGTTTTTT. Translated: CASSTPSGYTGELFF. The chain couples TRBV9 to TRBJ2-2, with 8 nucleotides matching TRBD2. The germline V gene has CDR1 SGDLS and CDR2 YYNGEE. With V trimmed by 4 bases and J by 3 bases, 5 bases remained unmatched. The CDR3 is 15 amino acids.

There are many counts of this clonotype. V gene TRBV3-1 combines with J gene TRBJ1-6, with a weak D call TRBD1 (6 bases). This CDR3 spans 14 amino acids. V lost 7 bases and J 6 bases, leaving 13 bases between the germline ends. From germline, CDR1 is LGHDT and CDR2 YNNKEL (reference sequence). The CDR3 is CASTVTGGNSPLHF. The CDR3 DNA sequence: TGTGCCAGCACCGTGACAGGTGGTAATTCACCCCTCCACTTT.

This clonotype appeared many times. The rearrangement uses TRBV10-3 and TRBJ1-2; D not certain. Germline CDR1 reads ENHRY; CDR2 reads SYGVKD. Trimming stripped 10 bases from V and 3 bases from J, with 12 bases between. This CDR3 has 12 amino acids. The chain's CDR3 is CATEGLDYGYTF. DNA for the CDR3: TGTGCCACCGAAGGGTTGGACTATGGCTACACCTTC.

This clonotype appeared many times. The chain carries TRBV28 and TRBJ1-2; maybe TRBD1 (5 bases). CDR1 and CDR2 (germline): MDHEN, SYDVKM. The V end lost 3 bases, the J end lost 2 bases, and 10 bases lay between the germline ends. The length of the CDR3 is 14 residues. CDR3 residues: CASSFRDENYGYTF. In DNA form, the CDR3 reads TGTGCCAGCAGTTTTCGGGACGAGAACTATGGCTACACCTTC.

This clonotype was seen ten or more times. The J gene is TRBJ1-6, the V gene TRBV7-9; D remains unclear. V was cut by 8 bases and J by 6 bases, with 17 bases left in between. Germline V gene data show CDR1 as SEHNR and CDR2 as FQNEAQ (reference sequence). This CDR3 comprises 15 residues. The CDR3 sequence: CASDPISSTNSPLHF. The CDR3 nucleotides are TGTGCCAGCGACCCCATTTCAAGCACTAATTCACCCCTCCACTTT.

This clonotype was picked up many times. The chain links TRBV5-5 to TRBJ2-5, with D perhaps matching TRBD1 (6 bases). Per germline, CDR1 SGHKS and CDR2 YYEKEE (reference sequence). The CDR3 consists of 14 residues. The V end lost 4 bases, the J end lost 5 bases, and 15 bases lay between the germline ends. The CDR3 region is CASSADSSEETQYF. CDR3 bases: TGTGCCAGCAGCGCGGACAGTTCGGAGGAGACCCAGTACTTC.

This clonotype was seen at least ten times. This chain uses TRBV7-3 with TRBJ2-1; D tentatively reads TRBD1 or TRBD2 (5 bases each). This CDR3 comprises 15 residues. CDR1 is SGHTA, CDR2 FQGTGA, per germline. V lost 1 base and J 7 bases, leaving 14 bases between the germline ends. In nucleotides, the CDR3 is TGTGCCAGCAGCTTAAGTCTAGGTGGGACGAATGAGCAGTTCTTC. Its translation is CASSLSLGGTNEQFF. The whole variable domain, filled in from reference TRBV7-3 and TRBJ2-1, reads GAGVSQTPSNKVTEKGKYVELRCDPISGHTALYWYRQSLGQGPEFLIYFQGTGAADDSGLPNDRFFAVRPEGSVSTLKIQRTERGDSAVYLCASSLSLGGTNEQFFGPGTRLTVL.

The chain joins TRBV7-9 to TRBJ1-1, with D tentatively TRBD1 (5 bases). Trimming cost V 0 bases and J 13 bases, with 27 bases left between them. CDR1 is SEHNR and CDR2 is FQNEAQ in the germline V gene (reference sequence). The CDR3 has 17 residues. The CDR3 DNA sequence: TGTGCCAGCAGCTTAGCGCGTCCAGGGATTATGAACACTGAATTTTTCTTT. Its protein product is CASSLARPGIMNTEFFF.

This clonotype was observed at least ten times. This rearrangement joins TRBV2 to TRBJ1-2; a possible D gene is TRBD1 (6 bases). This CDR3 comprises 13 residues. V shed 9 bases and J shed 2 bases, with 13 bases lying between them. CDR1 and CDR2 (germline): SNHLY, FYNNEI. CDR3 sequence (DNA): TGTGCCAGTGGGACATTCGGCAACTATGGCTACACCTTC. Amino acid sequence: CASGTFGNYGYTF.

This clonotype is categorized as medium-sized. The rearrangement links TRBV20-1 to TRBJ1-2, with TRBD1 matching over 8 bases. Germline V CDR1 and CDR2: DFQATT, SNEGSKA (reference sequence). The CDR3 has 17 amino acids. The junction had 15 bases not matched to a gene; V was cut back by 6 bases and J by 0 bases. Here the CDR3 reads CSAAKTGVIKSNYGYTF. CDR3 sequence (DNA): TGCAGTGCGGCCAAGACAGGGGTCATAAAATCTAACTATGGCTACACCTTC.

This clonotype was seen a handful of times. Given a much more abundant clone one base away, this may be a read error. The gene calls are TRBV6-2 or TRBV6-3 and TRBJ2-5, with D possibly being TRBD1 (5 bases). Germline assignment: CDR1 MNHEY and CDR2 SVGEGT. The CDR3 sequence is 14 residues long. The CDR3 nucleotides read TGTGCCTGCAGTTACGCAGGGATGGGAGAGACCCAGTACTTC. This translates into CACSYAGMGETQYF.

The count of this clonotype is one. This chain's CDR3 is CASSSPTGKSYEQYF. Written as DNA, the CDR3 is TGTGCCAGCAGTTCTCCGACAGGGAAGTCCTACGAGCAGTACTTC. This chain joins TRBV27 and TRBJ2-7; 7 bases line up with TRBD1. Germline V gene data show CDR1 as MNHEY and CDR2 as SMNVEV (reference sequence). Losses at the gene ends were 4 bases for V and 1 base for J; bases not matched to a gene: 7. This CDR3 comprises 15 residues.

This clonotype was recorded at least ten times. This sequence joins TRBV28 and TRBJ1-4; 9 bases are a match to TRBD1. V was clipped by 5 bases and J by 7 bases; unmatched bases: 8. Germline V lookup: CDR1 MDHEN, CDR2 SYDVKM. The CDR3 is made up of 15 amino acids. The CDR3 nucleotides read TGTGCCAGCAGTCCATCCGGGACAGGGTCTGAAAAACTGTTTTTT. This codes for CASSPSGTGSEKLFF.

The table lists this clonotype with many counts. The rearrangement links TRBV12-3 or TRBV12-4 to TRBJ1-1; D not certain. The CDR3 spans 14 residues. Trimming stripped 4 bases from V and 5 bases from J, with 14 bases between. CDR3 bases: TGTGCCAGCAGTTGGTCCGGGGTTCGGACTGAAGCTTTCTTT. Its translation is CASSWSGVRTEAFF.

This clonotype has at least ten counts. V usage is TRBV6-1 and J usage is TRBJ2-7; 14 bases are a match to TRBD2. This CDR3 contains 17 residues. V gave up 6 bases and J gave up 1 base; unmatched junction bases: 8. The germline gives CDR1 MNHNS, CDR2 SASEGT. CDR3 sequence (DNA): TGTGCCAGCAGAACTCAAGGGACTAGCGGGAGTTCCTACGAGCAGTACTTC. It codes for CASRTQGTSGSSYEQYF.

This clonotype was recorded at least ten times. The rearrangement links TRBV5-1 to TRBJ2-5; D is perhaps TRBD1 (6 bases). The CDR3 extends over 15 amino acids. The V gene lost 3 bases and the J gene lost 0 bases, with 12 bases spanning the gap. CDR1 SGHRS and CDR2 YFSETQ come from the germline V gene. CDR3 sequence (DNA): TGCGCCAGCAGCTCGGTCGGACAGTACCAAGAGACCCAGTACTTC. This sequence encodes CASSSVGQYQETQYF.